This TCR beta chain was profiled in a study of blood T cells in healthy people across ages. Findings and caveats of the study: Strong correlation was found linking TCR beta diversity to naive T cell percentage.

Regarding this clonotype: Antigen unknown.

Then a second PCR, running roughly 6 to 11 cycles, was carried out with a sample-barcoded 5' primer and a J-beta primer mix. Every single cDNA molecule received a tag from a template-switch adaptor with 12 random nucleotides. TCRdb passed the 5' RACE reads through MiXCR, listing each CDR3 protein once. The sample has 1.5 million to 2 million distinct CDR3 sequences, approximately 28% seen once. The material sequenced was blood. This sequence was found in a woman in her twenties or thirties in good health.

The DNA of the CDR3 is TGTGCCAGCAGTGACTCGATGAGGGGGGGTTCCTACAATGAGCAGTTCTTC. It is translated as CASSDSMRGGSYNEQFF. This sequence joins TRBV6-4 and TRBJ2-1, with D tentatively TRBD2 (7 bases). Germline CDR1 MRHNA, CDR2 SNTAGT. The germline V and J ends were trimmed by 0 bases and 1 base, with 13 bases remaining between them. The CDR3 has 17 residues.